This TCR beta chain originates from a study of blood T cell repertoires in COVID-19. Across the study: Samples came from the United States, Italy and Spain, spanning acute and convalescent COVID-19. Nucleic acid was either cDNA or gDNA, and it came from T cells, B-cell-depleted T cells, or PBMCs.

V gave up 0 bases and J gave up 6 bases, with 8 bases separating them. Germline lookup yields CDR1 MDHEN and CDR2 SYDVKM. This CDR3 has 13 residues. In the authors' methods: How many nucleated cells were present was estimated from reference gene primer amplification. Profiled with immunoSEQ multiplex PCR; TCRdb holds only in-frame clones, not every one. V and J calls and clone size follow that table, whereas D and trimming were derived from the DNA. The data show about 130,000 clones, around nine tenths seen once. The sequenced sample consisted of peripheral blood. The sequence was collected from a man between 65 and 85 years old with active COVID-19. The chain has TRBV28 and TRBJ1-2; D remains unclear. The CDR3 protein is CASSLWEGDGYTF. The CDR3 coding sequence is TGTGCCAGCAGTTTATGGGAGGGCGATGGCTACACCTTC.